The 28 T cell receptor beta chains in this list originate from one sample, sequenced in a study of blood T cell repertoires in COVID-19. Data came from immunoSEQ multiplex PCR; TCRdb stores just in-frame clones and leaves some out. The sample lists about 190,000 clones, 70% to 80% occurring once. The sample consisted of peripheral blood. The receptor source for this set is a woman aged 45-60 years with acute or convalescent COVID-19.

The genes are TRBV5-1 and TRBJ2-3; maybe TRBD1 (6 bases). The germline V gene encodes CDR1 SGHRS and CDR2 YFSETQ. The length of the CDR3 is 16 residues. Trimming took off 0 bases at V and 5 bases at J, with 16 bases between the two ends. The CDR3 bases are TGCGCCAGCAGCTTGGGAGGGCAGGGGACCGGAGATACGCAGTATTTT. It translates to CASSLGGQGTGDTQYF.

The gene calls are TRBV4-1 and TRBJ2-1; 8 bases fit TRBD2. The J segment lost 4 bases and the V segment lost 3 bases, leaving 17 bases of the junction unmatched. In germline, CDR1 is MGHRA, CDR2 YSYEKL. The CDR3 has 19 residues. The CDR3 here is CASSQAGWSGSSIYNEQFF. Written as DNA, the CDR3 is TGCGCCAGCAGCCAGGCCGGCTGGAGCGGGAGTTCAATTTACAATGAGCAGTTCTTC.

V and J are TRBV10-1 and TRBJ1-2; 7 bases line up with TRBD1. Trimming cost V 4 bases and J 4 bases; bases outside gene matches: 3. The germline gives CDR1 WNHNN, CDR2 SYGVQD (reference sequence). CDR3 length: 13 residues. CDR3 nucleotide sequence: TGCGCCAGCAGTGCAAACAGGGGCTATGGCTACACCTTC. Protein product: CASSANRGYGYTF.

This CDR3 is CSVERGTSGRTDTQYF. CDR3 bases: TGCAGCGTTGAGAGAGGGACTAGCGGGAGAACAGATACGCAGTATTTT. The rearrangement uses TRBV29-1 and TRBJ2-3, with 14 bases matching TRBD2. The CDR3 has 16 amino acids. V lost 3 bases, J lost 3 bases, and 5 bases stayed unmatched. Germline CDR1 is SQVTM and CDR2 is ANQGSEA.

This chain links TRBV18 with TRBJ2-5, with 8 nucleotides matching TRBD1. The germline V gene has CDR1 KGHSH and CDR2 LQKENI. CDR3 length: 15 amino acids. Germline trimming cut 1 base from V and 2 bases from J; bases unmatched to any gene: 3. The CDR3 loop reads CASSPQQGVQETQYF. As DNA, the CDR3 is TGTGCCAGCTCACCACAACAGGGGGTTCAAGAGACCCAGTACTTC.

V gene TRBV15 combines with J gene TRBJ2-3, with 7 bases lining up with TRBD1. V lost 7 bases and J lost 4; bases outside the gene matches: 14. The CDR3 is 16 amino acids. Germline assignment: CDR1 LNHNV and CDR2 YYDKDF (reference sequence). CDR3 sequence (DNA): TGTGCCACCACTCGACAGGGCCCGTCGGGCGCAGATACGCAGTATTTT. Amino acid sequence: CATTRQGPSGADTQYF.

This clone was counted between two and nine times. The rearrangement links TRBV7-2 to TRBJ2-2; D call uncertain. This CDR3 is 13 amino acids long. CDR1 SGHTA and CDR2 FQGNSA come from the germline V gene. V lost 6 bases, J lost 6 bases, and 11 bases lay in between. CDR3 coding DNA: TGTGCCAGCAGTAACTGGTTCGCCGGGGAGCTGTTTTTT. Translating gives CASSNWFAGELFF.

The V gene is TRBV20-1, the J gene TRBJ2-3; possible D gene TRBD1, 5 bases. The germline V gene has CDR1 DFQATT and CDR2 SNEGSKA (reference sequence). Trimming cost V 6 bases and J 6 bases, with 10 bases left between them. The CDR3 totals 11 residues. In nucleotides, the CDR3 is TGCAGTGCGGGGCTAGTGGATACGCAGTATTTT. Residues: CSAGLVDTQYF.

This clone was seen a handful of times. This sequence joins TRBV11-2 and TRBJ2-1, with a tentative D call TRBD1 (6 bases). The CDR3 contains 15 residues. Trimming left V 2 bases short and J 1 base short, with 9 bases between. Per the germline V gene, CDR1 is SGHAT and CDR2 is FQNNGV. This CDR3 is CASSLTGLSYNEQFF. CDR3 DNA: TGTGCCAGCAGCTTAACAGGGTTGTCCTACAATGAGCAGTTCTTC.

A few counts support this clone. V gene TRBV3-1 (or the pseudogene TRBV3-2) combines with J gene TRBJ2-1; the match to TRBD2 covers 14 bases. The V segment lost 3 bases and the J segment 5 bases; nucleotides outside the gene matches: 9. This CDR3 has 18 residues. Germline V gene lookup returns CDR1 LGHDT and CDR2 YNNKEL (reference sequence). CDR3 amino acids: CASSHALGLAGVHNEQFF. CDR3 bases: TGTGCCAGCAGCCATGCCCTGGGACTAGCGGGAGTCCACAATGAGCAGTTCTTC.

This chain uses TRBV11-2 with TRBJ2-7, with TRBD1 matching over 12 bases. The CDR3 is 16 residues long. V lost 5 bases and J lost 6; bases outside the gene matches: 11. Germline V gene lookup returns CDR1 SGHAT and CDR2 FQNNGV. In DNA, the CDR3 is TGTGCCAGCAGCGAGAACCGGGGACAGGGGGCTCCCGAGCAGTACTTC. It encodes CASSENRGQGAPEQYF.

The chain has TRBV6-6 and TRBJ1-3, with 7 bases lining up with TRBD1. J was trimmed by 4 bases and V by 2 bases; bases with no gene match: 2. CDR3 length: 14 residues. The germline gives CDR1 MNHNY, CDR2 SVGAGI (reference sequence). CDR3 residues: CASSYGQEGNTIYF. The CDR3 DNA is TGTGCCAGCAGTTACGGACAGGAAGGAAACACCATATATTTT.

V usage is TRBV10-1 and J usage is TRBJ2-3; TRBD1 agrees at 7 bases. The CDR3 length is 16 residues. Germline V gene sequence: CDR1 WNHNN, CDR2 SYGVQD (reference sequence). V dropped 3 bases and J dropped 1; count of bases not matched to a gene: 7. CDR3 amino acids: CASSDLRGPGTDTQYF. The CDR3, as DNA: TGCGCCAGCAGTGACCTAAGGGGGCCCGGCACAGATACGCAGTATTTT.

The rearrangement joins TRBV19 to TRBJ2-5, with 8 bases identical to TRBD1. Germline-derived CDR1 and CDR2 are LNHDA and SQIVND (reference sequence). CDR3 length: 16 amino acids. The V gene end was trimmed by 6 bases and the J gene end by 1 base; junction bases not matched to a gene: 10. The CDR3 sequence: CASSGRGLAFQETQYF. The CDR3 DNA is TGTGCCAGTAGCGGCAGGGGGCTCGCCTTCCAAGAGACCCAGTACTTC.

The rearrangement links TRBV19 to TRBJ1-3; D gene unclear. CDR1 and CDR2 (germline): LNHDA, SQIVND (reference sequence). V was cut by 4 bases and J by 1 base, with 14 bases left in between. The CDR3 is made up of 16 amino acids. CDR3 sequence (DNA): TGTGCCAGTAGTAGAGCACGGGTGGCTTCTGGAAACACCATATATTTT. Protein: CASSRARVASGNTIYF.

This chain uses TRBV30 with TRBJ2-1; 12 nucleotides align to TRBD2. The trim removed 3 bases at V and 1 base at J, leaving 7 bases unmatched. This CDR3 region has 17 residues. Germline V lookup: CDR1 GTSNPN, CDR2 SVGIG (reference sequence). Here the CDR3 DNA reads TGTGCCTGGAGCCCGACTAGCGGGAGCGGTTCCTACAATGAGCAGTTCTTC. Translation gives CAWSPTSGSGSYNEQFF.

The chain recombines TRBV7-9 with TRBJ2-6; 9 nucleotides line up with TRBD1. This CDR3 spans 17 amino acids. Looked up from germline, CDR1 is SEHNR and CDR2 is FQNEAQ (reference sequence). Trimming took 3 bases from V and 0 from J; bases not matched to a gene: 3. CDR3 DNA: TGTGCCAGCAGCTTGGGACAGGGACTCTCTGGGGCCAACGTCCTGACTTTC. It specifies CASSLGQGLSGANVLTF.

The chain combines TRBV5-1 with TRBJ1-4; D unresolved. Trimming took off 4 bases at V and 4 bases at J, with 5 bases between the two ends. The CDR3 extends over 12 amino acids. Per germline, CDR1 SGHRS and CDR2 YFSETQ. CDR3 sequence: CASSRDNEKLFF. The DNA of the CDR3 is TGCGCCAGCAGCCGGGATAATGAAAAACTGTTTTTT. Supplemented by reference TRBV5-1 and TRBJ1-4, the full variable domain reads KAGVTQTPRYLIKTRGQQVTLSCSPISGHRSVSWYQQTPGQGLQFLFEYFSETQRNKGNFPGRFSGRQFSNSRSEMNVSTLELGDSALYLCASSRDNEKLFFGSGTQLSVL.

V and J are TRBV27 and TRBJ1-4; TRBD1 matches 9 bases. CDR1 is MNHEY and CDR2 is SMNVEV in the germline V gene (reference sequence). The CDR3 consists of 15 residues. With V trimmed by 6 bases and J by 4 bases, 6 bases remained unmatched. CDR3 protein: CASRGTGRYNEKLFF. The CDR3 nucleotides are TGTGCCAGCAGGGGGACAGGGCGTTATAATGAAAAACTGTTTTTT.

The chain combines TRBV14 with TRBJ2-7; D is possibly TRBD1 (5 bases). Germline V lookup: CDR1 SGHDN, CDR2 FVKESK. The CDR3 is 20 amino acids. Trimming pared 1 base from V and 1 base from J, leaving 26 bases between. CDR3 loop: CASSQGEGSGWTPLSYEQYF. The CDR3 DNA sequence: TGTGCCAGCAGCCAAGGGGAAGGTTCGGGCTGGACACCCCTTTCCTACGAGCAGTACTTC.

This clone has a single count. The rearrangement uses TRBV9 and TRBJ2-1; D is possibly TRBD1 (7 bases). The CDR3 sequence is 15 residues long. V was shortened by 2 bases and J by 4 bases, with 13 bases between the two germline ends. From germline, CDR1 is SGDLS and CDR2 YYNGEE. The CDR3 DNA reads as TGTGCCAGCAGCGTCGGGGGACAGCCGTACAATGAGCAGTTCTTC. Its translation: CASSVGGQPYNEQFF.

The V gene is TRBV27, the J gene TRBJ2-2; maybe TRBD1 (5 bases). Per germline, CDR1 MNHEY and CDR2 SMNVEV (reference sequence). Trimming stripped 0 bases from V and 4 bases from J, with 12 bases between. The CDR3 runs 16 residues. The CDR3: CASSLSWGPSTGELFF. The DNA for the CDR3 is TGTGCCAGCAGTTTATCCTGGGGCCCGAGCACCGGGGAGCTGTTTTTT.

The gene calls are TRBV6-1 and TRBJ2-4; 9 bases are shared with TRBD1. CDR1 and CDR2 from the germline V gene are MNHNS and SASEGT. CDR3 length: 14 amino acids. The V and J ends lost 3 bases and 9 bases, in that order; junction bases with no gene match: 6. The CDR3 spells CASSEGTGWGIQYF. The CDR3 nucleotides are TGTGCCAGCAGTGAGGGGACAGGGTGGGGCATTCAGTACTTC.

The rearrangement links TRBV6-5 to TRBJ1-4, with D maybe TRBD1 (6 bases). With 6 bases removed from V and 8 bases from J, the gap between germline ends came to 10 bases. The length of the CDR3 is 12 residues. The germline CDR1 and CDR2 sequences are MNHEY and SVGAGI. In nucleotides, the CDR3 is TGTGCCAGCAGCCTCAGGGGAGAAAAACTGTTTTTT. Its translation is CASSLRGEKLFF.

The chain employs TRBV4-1 and TRBJ2-7; TRBD1 matches at 9 bases. The germline V gene encodes CDR1 MGHRA and CDR2 YSYEKL. Trimming took 5 bases from V and 0 from J; bases not matched to a gene: 8. The CDR3 runs 16 residues. Written as DNA, the CDR3 is TGCGCCAGCAGCATACCCGGGACAGGGAACTCCTACGAGCAGTACTTC. It encodes CASSIPGTGNSYEQYF.

V gene TRBV4-3 combines with J gene TRBJ2-1; TRBD2 matches 8 bases. Germline lookup yields CDR1 LGHNA and CDR2 YSLEER. Losses at the gene ends were 0 bases for V and 7 bases for J; bases not matched to a gene: 17. The length of the CDR3 is 19 residues. The CDR3 reads CASSQDFGRAGQTKNEQFF. CDR3 DNA sequence: TGCGCCAGCAGCCAAGATTTCGGGAGGGCAGGACAGACAAAAAATGAGCAGTTCTTC.

The chain employs TRBV2 and TRBJ1-5, with D possibly being TRBD1 (6 bases). Looked up from germline, CDR1 is SNHLY and CDR2 is FYNNEI. This CDR3 is 14 amino acids long. V was shortened by 7 bases and J by 7 bases, with 17 bases between the two germline ends. Written as DNA, the CDR3 is TGTGCCAGCACTAAGGGGGGAGGGGGACAGCCCCAGCATTTT. Translation gives CASTKGGGGQPQHF.

V gene TRBV6-2 or TRBV6-3 combines with J gene TRBJ2-2; D gene uncertain. The germline V and J ends were trimmed by 2 bases and 3 bases, with 13 bases remaining between them. CDR1 is MNHEY, CDR2 SVGEGT, per germline. This CDR3 spans 16 amino acids. In DNA form, the CDR3 reads TGTGCCAGCAGTTACCCTTCGACAACCTACACCGGGGAGCTGTTTTTT. Its translation: CASSYPSTTYTGELFF.